A selection of T cell receptor beta chains follows, all from one sample in a study of T cell responses to AZD1222 COVID-19 vaccine. The assay was immunoSEQ multiplex PCR, and TCRdb's table has in-frame clones only and misses some. Found here are 130,000 to 150,000 clones, 75% to 95% of them singletons; the top ten hold 2.5% to 3%. The sequencing used peripheral blood, collected on day 0 of MenACWY control vaccination. The receptors derive from an adult in good health. Each CDR3 is given with its conserved first and last residue. A D gene is named only where the DNA matches it firmly. Clone sizes are given selectively: once, few, many, or a class where the clone is expanded.

TRBJ2-1	once	-	TRBV5-1	CASSLGPGTEQFF	TGCGCCAGCAGCTTGGGACCCGGGACTGAGCAGTTCTTC
TRBJ1-4	-	-	TRBV28	CASSPPNKVGEKLFF	TGTGCCAGCAGTCCACCTAACAAGGTGGGTGAAAAACTGTTTTTT
TRBJ2-2	-	-	TRBV7-7	CASSLAPAGELFF	TGTGCCAGCAGCTTAGCCCCCGCCGGGGAGCTGTTTTTT
TRBJ2-2	few	-	TRBV15	CATSRSETGELFF	TGTGCCACCAGCAGGTCAGAGACCGGGGAGCTGTTTTTT
TRBJ2-1	-	-	TRBV7-7	CASSLTQDHEQFF	TGTGCTAGCAGCTTAACCCAGGACCATGAGCAGTTCTTC
TRBJ1-5	-	TRBD1	TRBV28	CASSPRGRGNQPQHF	TGTGCCAGCAGCCCAAGGGGGCGAGGGAATCAGCCCCAGCATTTT
TRBJ2-7	-	TRBD2	TRBV19	CASSIGLAAYEQYF	TGTGCCAGTAGTATAGGACTAGCAGCCTACGAGCAGTACTTC
TRBJ1-6	-	TRBD1	TRBV28	CASSLSGGGRSPLHF	TGTGCCAGCAGTTTATCAGGGGGCGGAAGGTCACCCCTCCACTTT
TRBJ2-2	-	-	TRBV10-2	CASRALRGTGELFF	TGCGCCAGCAGAGCCCTCAGAGGAACCGGGGAGCTGTTTTTT
TRBJ1-1	-	-	TRBV3-1/TRBV3-2	CASSQEGGNTEAFF	TGTGCCAGCAGCCAAGAAGGAGGGAACACTGAAGCTTTCTTT
TRBJ2-2	-	-	TRBV12-3/TRBV12-4	CASTGTSTGELFF	TGTGCCAGCACCGGGACCTCAACCGGGGAGCTGTTTTTT
TRBJ1-1	-	-	TRBV19	CASSSFGTEAFF	TGTGCCAGTAGTAGCTTTGGGACTGAAGCTTTCTTT
TRBJ1-2	-	-	TRBV19	CASSQQGSLDYGYTF	TGTGCCAGTAGTCAACAGGGATCGTTGGACTATGGCTACACCTTC
TRBJ2-7	-	TRBD1	TRBV2	CASSLRDRVSGEQYF	TGTGCCAGTTCCCTTAGGGACAGGGTATCAGGGGAGCAGTACTTC
TRBJ1-1	-	-	TRBV7-9	CASSPWADLNTEAFF	TGTGCCAGCAGCCCGTGGGCAGACCTGAACACTGAAGCTTTCTTT
TRBJ2-7	-	-	TRBV4-1	CASSLKGAGSLSDEQYF	TGCGCCAGCAGCCTCAAGGGGGCGGGATCTCTATCTGACGAGCAGTACTTC
TRBJ1-4	-	-	TRBV9	CASSVGQGNEKLFF	TGTGCCAGCAGCGTAGGGCAGGGAAATGAAAAACTGTTTTTT
TRBJ1-1	-	-	TRBV5-1	CASSSQGLVEAFF	TGCGCCAGCAGCTCCCAGGGCCTTGTTGAAGCTTTCTTT